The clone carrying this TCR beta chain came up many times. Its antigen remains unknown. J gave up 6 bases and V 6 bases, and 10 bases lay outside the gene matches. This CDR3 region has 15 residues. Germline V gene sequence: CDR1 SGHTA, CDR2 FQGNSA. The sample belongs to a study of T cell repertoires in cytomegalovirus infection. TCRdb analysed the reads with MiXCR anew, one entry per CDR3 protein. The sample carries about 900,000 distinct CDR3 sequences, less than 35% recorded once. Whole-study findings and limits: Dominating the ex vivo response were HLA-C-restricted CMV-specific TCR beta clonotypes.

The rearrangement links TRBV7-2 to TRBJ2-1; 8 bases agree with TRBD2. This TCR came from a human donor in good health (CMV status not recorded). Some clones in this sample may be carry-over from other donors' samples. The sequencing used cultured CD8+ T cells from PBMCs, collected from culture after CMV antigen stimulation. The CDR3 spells CASRYSGAHSNEQFF. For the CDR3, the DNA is TGTGCCAGCAGATATAGCGGGGCCCACTCCAATGAGCAGTTCTTC.